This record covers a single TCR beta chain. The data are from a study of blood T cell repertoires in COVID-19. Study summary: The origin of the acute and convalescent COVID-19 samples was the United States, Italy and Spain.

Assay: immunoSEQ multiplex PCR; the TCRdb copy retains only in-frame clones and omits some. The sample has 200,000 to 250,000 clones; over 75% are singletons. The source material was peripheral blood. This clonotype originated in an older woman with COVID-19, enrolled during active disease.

The CDR3 nucleotides are TGTGCCAGCAGCCCGGGACAGGGCGCCTACGAGCAGTACTTC. Residues: CASSPGQGAYEQYF. The chain combines TRBV5-5 with TRBJ2-7; 9 nucleotides agree with TRBD1. This CDR3 comprises 14 residues. Looked up from germline, CDR1 is SGHKS and CDR2 is YYEKEE (reference sequence). With V trimmed by 4 bases and J by 2 bases, 4 bases remained unmatched.